The present T cell receptor beta chain was sequenced within a study of blood T cells in healthy people across ages. This clonotype has just a few counts. What it recognizes is unknown. Germline lookup yields CDR1 MDHEN and CDR2 SYDVKM. This CDR3 is built from 16 residues. The V and J ends lost 7 bases and 0 bases respectively, with 19 bases between them. Russia was home to the donors, healthy Caucasian individuals aged roughly 6 to 90. Overall study findings and caveats: CMV status of donors was not determined, possibly confounding expanded clonotype changes.

A J-beta primer mix and a sample-barcoded 5' primer were used in a second PCR of about 7 to 12 cycles. In TCRdb, the 5' RACE reads were re-called with MiXCR into one record per CDR3 protein. Among approximately 670,000 distinct CDR3 sequences listed, 40% to 45% were seen once. Input material: blood. The chain links TRBV28 to TRBJ2-7, with D uncertain. The receptor was isolated from an elderly man in good health. The CDR3 coding sequence is TGTGCCAGCACCCCCTCACTCCCTGCCCTCTCCTACGAGCAGTACTTC. Translation gives CASTPSLPALSYEQYF.